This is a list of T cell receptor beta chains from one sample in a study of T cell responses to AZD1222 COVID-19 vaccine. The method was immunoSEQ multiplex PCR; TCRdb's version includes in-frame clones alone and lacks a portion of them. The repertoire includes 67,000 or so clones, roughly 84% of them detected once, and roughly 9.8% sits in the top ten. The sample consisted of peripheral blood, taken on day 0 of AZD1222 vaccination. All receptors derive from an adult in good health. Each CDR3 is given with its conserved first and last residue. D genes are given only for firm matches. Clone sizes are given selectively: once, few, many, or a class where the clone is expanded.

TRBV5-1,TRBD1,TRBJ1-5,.,CASSPDRGDQPQHF,TGCGCCAGCAGCCCGGACAGGGGGGATCAGCCCCAGCATTTT
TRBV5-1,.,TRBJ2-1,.,CASRMVSGVDNEQFF,TGCGCCAGCAGGATGGTCTCGGGGGTGGACAATGAGCAGTTCTTC
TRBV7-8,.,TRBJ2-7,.,CASSLGRKAYEQYF,TGTGCCAGCAGCTTGGGCAGGAAGGCCTACGAGCAGTACTTC
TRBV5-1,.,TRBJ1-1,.,CASSPTQGSGNTEAFF,TGCGCCAGCAGCCCGACCCAGGGTTCGGGGAACACTGAAGCTTTCTTT
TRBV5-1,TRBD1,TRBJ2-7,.,CASSSQGVLGQYF,TGCGCCAGCAGCAGCCAGGGGGTATTGGGGCAGTACTTC
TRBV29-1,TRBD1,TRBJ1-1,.,CSAAGGRGTEAFF,TGCAGCGCGGCAGGGGGCCGGGGTACTGAAGCTTTCTTT
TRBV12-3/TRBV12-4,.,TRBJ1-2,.,CASRGGVNYGYTF,TGTGCCAGCAGAGGGGGAGTTAACTATGGCTACACCTTC
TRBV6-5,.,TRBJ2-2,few,CASSYLAGVRTGELFF,TGTGCCAGCAGTTACTTAGCAGGGGTTCGCACCGGGGAGCTGTTTTTT
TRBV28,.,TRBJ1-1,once,CASSLALVRATEAFF,TGTGCCAGCAGTTTAGCTCTAGTCAGGGCAACTGAAGCTTTCTTT
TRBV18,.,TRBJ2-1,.,CASSSGGASVDNEQFF,TGTGCCAGCTCATCCGGCGGAGCTTCGGTGGACAATGAGCAGTTCTTC